A single sample gave rise to the 23 T cell receptor beta chains below, sequenced in a study of T cells after yellow fever vaccination. TCRdb reprocessed the 5' RACE reads via MiXCR and lists one record per CDR3 protein. The repertoire holds 100,000 to 150,000 distinct CDR3 sequences, 12% to 15% seen once, with approximately 39% in the top ten. The sample in question was CD8+ T cells sorted from PBMCs, obtained 5 days after the yellow fever booster vaccination. The receptor source for this set is a man younger than 35 who received the YFV17D yellow fever vaccine.

V is TRBV10-2 and J is TRBJ1-4, with 7 bases matching TRBD1. V lost 10 bases and J lost 6; bases outside the gene matches: 11. The CDR3 has 14 residues. The germline V gene has CDR1 WSHSY and CDR2 SAAADI. CDR3 region: CATKGGGVYEKLFF. CDR3 nucleotide sequence: TGCGCCACCAAAGGAGGGGGCGTTTATGAAAAACTGTTTTTT.

This clonotype has just a few counts. V gene TRBV9 combines with J gene TRBJ2-3, with unresolved D. The CDR3 is 14 amino acids. Germline CDR1 is SGDLS and CDR2 is YYNGEE. Between the trimmed V and J ends, which lost 0 bases and 2 bases, there was a span of 7 bases. The CDR3 spells CASSVGGFTDTQYF. CDR3 nucleotides: TGTGCCAGCAGCGTAGGGGGATTCACAGATACGCAGTATTTT. Full variable domain (remainder filled in from reference TRBV9 and TRBJ2-3): DSGVTQTPKHLITATGQRVTLRCSPRSGDLSVYWYQQSLDQGLQFLIQYYNGEERAKGNILERFSAQQFPDLHSELNLSSLELGDSALYFCASSVGGFTDTQYFGPGTRLTVL.

This clonotype was seen only a few times. The chain joins TRBV7-2 to TRBJ2-4; 12 positions match TRBD1. Germline V gene sequence: CDR1 SGHTA, CDR2 FQGNSA. V was pared by 1 base and J by 1 base, with 11 bases of the junction left unmatched. This CDR3 region has 20 residues. The CDR3 loop is CASSLVGTGGHGGAKNIQYF. Here the CDR3 DNA reads TGTGCCAGCAGCTTAGTAGGGACAGGGGGCCATGGAGGGGCCAAAAACATTCAGTACTTC.

This clonotype was seen only a few times. The V call is TRBV6-7, the J call TRBJ1-4; D is ambiguous. TRBV6-7 is an ORF; its function is uncertain. CDR3 size: 17 residues. The germline V and J ends were trimmed by 6 bases and 0 bases, with 17 bases remaining between them. The CDR3 protein is CASRFHGSGATNEKLFF. The DNA of the CDR3 is TGTGCCAGCAGGTTCCATGGGAGTGGTGCAACTAATGAAAAACTGTTTTTT.

V is TRBV6-6 and J is TRBJ2-1, with D perhaps assigned TRBD1 or TRBD2 (5 bases each). The length of the CDR3 is 12 residues. Germline V lookup: CDR1 MNHNY, CDR2 SVGAGI (reference sequence). Trimming left V 11 bases short and J 5 bases short, with 13 bases between. The CDR3 reads CALRGENNEQFF. The CDR3 DNA reads TGTGCCCTCCGAGGGGAGAACAATGAGCAGTTCTTC.

The chain has TRBV7-6 and TRBJ2-7; 11 bases are a match to TRBD1. The CDR3 spans 17 residues. Germline-derived CDR1 and CDR2 are SGHVS and FNYEAQ. Trimming cost V 1 base and J 5 bases; bases outside gene matches: 10. The CDR3 DNA follows: TGTGCCAGCAGCTTAGGGGCCCCGGGACAGGGGGGCCACGAGCAGTACGTC. Its protein product is CASSLGAPGQGGHEQYV.

The rearrangement joins TRBV4-1 to TRBJ1-1; D might be TRBD1 (6 bases). The germline CDR1 and CDR2 sequences are MGHRA and YSYEKL. CDR3 length equals 13 residues. Trimming stripped 6 bases from V and 1 base from J, with 9 bases between. For the CDR3, the DNA is TGCGCCAGCAGGGAACAGGGGAACACTGAAGCTTTCTTT. It translates to CASREQGNTEAFF.

The chain uses TRBV7-9 and TRBJ2-5; D is undetermined. Deletions cut 4 bases from V and 2 bases from J, with 11 bases between. The CDR3 spans 14 residues. CDR1 SEHNR and CDR2 FQNEAQ come from the germline V gene (reference sequence). The DNA for the CDR3 is TGTGCCAGCAGCTATTGGGCCGTGCAAGAGACCCAGTACTTC. The encoded protein is CASSYWAVQETQYF.

This chain connects TRBV11-2 to TRBJ2-3; D remains ambiguous. In germline, CDR1 is SGHAT, CDR2 FQNNGV. The CDR3 extends over 14 amino acids. V was cut by 5 bases and J by 6 bases, with 15 bases left in between. CDR3 sequence (DNA): TGTGCCAGCAGCCCCGAGATTTATTCCGATACGCAGTATTTT. This translates into CASSPEIYSDTQYF.

This clonotype came up a few times. The rearrangement uses TRBV20-1 and TRBJ2-3; 12 bases map to TRBD1. V trimming: 0 bases; J trimming: 4 bases; junction bases outside the gene matches: 8. Looked up from germline, CDR1 is DFQATT and CDR2 is SNEGSKA (reference sequence). The CDR3 sequence is 17 residues long. CDR3 bases: TGCAGTGCTAGAGATCGGGGACAGGGGGCCTCCCCAGATACGCAGTATTTT. Protein sequence: CSARDRGQGASPDTQYF.

In its sample, this clonotype was seen a few times. The gene calls are TRBV12-3 or TRBV12-4 and TRBJ2-1, with 7 bases identical to TRBD2. This CDR3 is built from 14 residues. Unmatched junction bases numbered 6, after V lost 3 bases and J lost 7 bases. CDR3 coding DNA: TGTGCCAGCAGTTTGGGAGGGGCAGGGAATGAGCAGTTCTTC. It translates to CASSLGGAGNEQFF.

This clonotype has more than one count but fewer than ten. The chain is built from TRBV12-3 or TRBV12-4 and TRBJ2-3, with TRBD2 matching over 10 bases. Unmatched junction bases numbered 4, after V lost 1 base and J lost 6 bases. The CDR3 sequence is 15 residues long. For the CDR3, the DNA is TGTGCCAGCAGTTTAGGAGCGGGGGGGAGCGATACGCAGTATTTT. Its translation is CASSLGAGGSDTQYF.

This clonotype occurred a few times. The rearrangement joins TRBV4-2 to TRBJ2-3; a possible D gene is TRBD2 (6 bases). CDR3 length equals 16 residues. Trimming pared 1 base from V and 6 bases from J, leaving 17 bases between. Germline V gene sequence: CDR1 LGHNA, CDR2 YNFKEQ. CDR3 in amino acids: CASSQVPGGVADTQYF. The CDR3 DNA is TGTGCCAGCAGCCAAGTACCAGGAGGGGTTGCGGATACGCAGTATTTT.

The table lists this clonotype with a few counts. This rearrangement joins TRBV4-1 to TRBJ1-5; D unclear. The CDR3 runs 15 residues. Germline V gene lookup returns CDR1 MGHRA and CDR2 YSYEKL. V lost 0 bases and J lost 0, with 6 bases in between. CDR3 nucleotides: TGCGCCAGCAGCCAAGATCCGAATAGCAATCAGCCCCAGCATTTT. Protein sequence: CASSQDPNSNQPQHF.

This clonotype occurred a few times. This rearrangement joins TRBV30 to TRBJ1-4; the D gene is possibly TRBD1 (5 bases). Germline CDR1 and CDR2: GTSNPN and SVGIG (reference sequence). The V end lost 3 bases, the J end lost 8 bases, and 13 bases lay between the germline ends. The CDR3 consists of 13 residues. The CDR3, as DNA: TGTGCCTGGAGATCGGGACTAAAGGAAAAACTGTTTTTT. Its translation is CAWRSGLKEKLFF.

This clonotype was detected a few times. The rearrangement joins TRBV15 to TRBJ1-1; no firm D call. The CDR3 length is 16 residues. CDR1 is LNHNV and CDR2 is YYDKDF in the germline V gene (reference sequence). Between the trimmed V and J ends, which lost 1 base and 0 bases, there was a span of 12 bases. CDR3 region: CATSRGLGSLNTEAFF. The CDR3 nucleotides read TGTGCCACCAGCAGAGGCTTGGGATCATTGAACACTGAAGCTTTCTTT.

Remarks on this clonotype: A read error may account for a junction end that differs from germline. The chain links TRBV4-1 to TRBJ1-6; 8 positions agree with TRBD1. The germline V gene has CDR1 MGHRA and CDR2 YSYEKL. This CDR3 contains 15 residues. The CDR3 DNA follows: TGCGCCAGCAGCCAACCGGGACAGGCCAATTCACACCTCCACTTT. Translating it yields CASSQPGQANSHLHF.

The chain is built from TRBV20-1 and TRBJ1-1, with a possible D match to TRBD1 (6 bases). This CDR3 comprises 12 residues. Trimming removed 6 bases at V and 1 base at J, with 9 bases between. Germline assignment: CDR1 DFQATT and CDR2 SNEGSKA (reference sequence). The CDR3 loop is CSALTGNTEAFF. In DNA, the CDR3 is TGCAGTGCCCTGACAGGGAACACTGAAGCTTTCTTT.

This clonotype was seen only once. This rearrangement joins TRBV20-1 to TRBJ1-5, with D hard to call. The V end was cut by 4 bases, the J end by 4 bases, with 20 bases between. CDR1 and CDR2 from the germline V gene are DFQATT and SNEGSKA (reference sequence). This CDR3 is built from 16 residues. The CDR3 reads CSATLPRTFRNQPQHF. The CDR3 DNA sequence: TGCAGTGCTACCCTTCCAAGAACATTTAGGAATCAGCCCCAGCATTTT.

This sequence joins TRBV4-2 and TRBJ2-7; 8 bases map to TRBD2. Unmatched junction bases numbered 11, after V lost 2 bases and J lost 5 bases. The germline CDR1 and CDR2 sequences are LGHNA and YNFKEQ. The CDR3 length is 16 residues. CDR3 coding DNA: TGTGCCAGCAGCCAACCTATCGGACTAGCTGAAAACGAGCAGTACTTC. Protein: CASSQPIGLAENEQYF.

This clonotype came up many times. The genes are TRBV7-9 and TRBJ2-1, with TRBD1 as a possible D gene (7 bases). This CDR3 is 16 amino acids long. Trimming left V 5 bases short and J 6 bases short, with 20 bases between. Looked up from germline, CDR1 is SEHNR and CDR2 is FQNEAQ (reference sequence). Written as DNA, the CDR3 is TGTGCCAGCAGCGCCCCAGGGGGGCCCAAAGGCAATGAGCAGTTCTTC. Amino acid sequence: CASSAPGGPKGNEQFF.

The chain is built from TRBV7-9 and TRBJ2-2; no reliable D call. V was pared by 1 base and J by 7 bases, with 13 bases between. CDR1 SEHNR and CDR2 FQNEAQ come from the germline V gene (reference sequence). The CDR3 has 15 amino acids. The CDR3 DNA sequence: TGTGCCAGCAGCTTAGTGGACGCGATGAACGGGGAGCTGTTTTTT. Translated: CASSLVDAMNGELFF.

The chain uses TRBV13 and TRBJ2-7; tentatively, D is TRBD2 (5 bases). The CDR3 totals 14 residues. V lost 3 bases and J 0 bases, leaving 9 bases between the germline ends. In germline, CDR1 is PRHDT, CDR2 FYEKMQ (reference sequence). In DNA, the CDR3 is TGTGCCAGCAGCTTCGCCGGGGTCTCCTACGAGCAGTACTTC. Translated, it gives CASSFAGVSYEQYF.